The sequence of this TCR beta chain was determined in a study of CXCR3-negative and CXCR3-positive naive CD8 T cells. CDR3 length: 13 amino acids. CDR1 and CDR2 from the germline V gene are MNHEY and SMNVEV (reference sequence). UMI-labeled 5' RACE yielded the TRB cDNA libraries. TCRdb reprocessed the 5' RACE reads and reports one entry per CDR3 protein, with no DNA. The sample has some 60,000 distinct CDR3 sequences. Broader study findings: Compared with CXCR3-negative naive cells, CXCR3-positive naive cells showed more hydrophobic TRB CDR3s. Partial loss of CXCR3 expression followed cryopreservation; most assays used fresh PBMCs.

Concerning this clonotype itself: The antigen is not known.

This clonotype was sampled from a human donor in good health. Some clones in this sample may be carry-over from other donors' samples. The sequencing input was naive CXCR3+ CD8+ T cells from blood. The subset: CD45RO-CCR7+CD27+CD95- naive CD8+ T cells expressing CXCR3 (TNR3+). The chain combines TRBV27 with TRBJ1-1; there is no DNA to check the TCRdb D call of TRBD1. The CDR3 loop is CASSLGGLTEAFF.